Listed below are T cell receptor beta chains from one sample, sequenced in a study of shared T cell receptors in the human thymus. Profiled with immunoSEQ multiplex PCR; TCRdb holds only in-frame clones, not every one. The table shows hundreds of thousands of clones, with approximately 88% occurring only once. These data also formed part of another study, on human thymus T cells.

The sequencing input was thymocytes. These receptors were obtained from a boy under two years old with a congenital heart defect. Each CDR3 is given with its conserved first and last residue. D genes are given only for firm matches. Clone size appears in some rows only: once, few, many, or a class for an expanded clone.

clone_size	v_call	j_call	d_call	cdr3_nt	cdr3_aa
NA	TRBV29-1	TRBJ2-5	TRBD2	TGCAGCGTTGAGCGGGGGGGGGAGACCCAGTACTTC	CSVERGGETQYF
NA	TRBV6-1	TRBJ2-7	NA	TGTGCCAGCAGTGAACGAGGACTCCACATCTACGAGCAGTACTTC	CASSERGLHIYEQYF
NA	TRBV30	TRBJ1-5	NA	TGTGCCTGGAGTGCCACAAAGGCCCAGGGTGTGGATCAGCCCCAGCATTTT	CAWSATKAQGVDQPQHF
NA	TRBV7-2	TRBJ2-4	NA	TGTGCCAGCAGCTTAGGAGCCAGCGGTTACCGACTAGCCAAAAACATTCAGTACTTC	CASSLGASGYRLAKNIQYF
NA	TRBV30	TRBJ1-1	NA	TGTGCCTGGAGGGGGCAGCTGAACACTGAAGCTTTCTTT	CAWRGQLNTEAFF
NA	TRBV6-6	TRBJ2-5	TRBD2	TGTGCCAGCAGTTACTCGTGGACTAGGAAAGAGACCCAGTACTTC	CASSYSWTRKETQYF
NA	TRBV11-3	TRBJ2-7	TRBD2	TGTGCCAGCAGCTTGGGGCCGGGACTAGCGGGAGTCCGGTACGAGCAGTACTTC	CASSLGPGLAGVRYEQYF
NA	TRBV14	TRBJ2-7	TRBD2	TGTGCCAGCAGCCAGAGGGGGACTAGCGGGAGGCACTCCTACGAGCAGTACTTC	CASSQRGTSGRHSYEQYF
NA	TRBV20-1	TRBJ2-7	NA	TGCAGTACACCCGGAGGAATCCAGCAGTACTTC	CSTPGGIQQYF
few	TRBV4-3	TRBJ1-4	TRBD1	TGCGCCAGCAGCCAAGGGCCGAACAGGGGCGGGGTGGGTAATGAAAAACTGTTTTTT	CASSQGPNRGGVGNEKLFF
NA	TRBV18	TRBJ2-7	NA	TGTGCCAGCTCACTAGGGCAGGGCAGCTACGAGCAGTACTTC	CASSLGQGSYEQYF
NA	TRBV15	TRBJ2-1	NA	TGTGCCACCAGCAGAGCAGCAATTCCCCCGAGTCTGCCTAGCGAGTACAATGAGCAGTTCTTC	CATSRAAIPPSLPSEYNEQFF
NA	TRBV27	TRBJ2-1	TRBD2	TGTGCCAGCTGTGGCGGGAGGGTCGCTGAGCAGTTCTTC	CASCGGRVAEQFF
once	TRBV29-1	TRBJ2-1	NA	TGCAGCGTTGAAATCACGGGAGATCATAGGAATGAGCAGTTCTTC	CSVEITGDHRNEQFF
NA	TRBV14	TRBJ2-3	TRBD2	TGTGCCAGCGGGGGGGTCAGCGGCGGCCTAAGCACAGATACGCAGTATTTT	CASGGVSGGLSTDTQYF
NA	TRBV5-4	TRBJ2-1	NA	TGTGCCAGCAGCTTCGGGACTGGGAAAGAGCAGTTCTTC	CASSFGTGKEQFF
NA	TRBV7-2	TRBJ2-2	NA	TGTGCCAGCAGCTTATACGGTGGCACCGGGGAGCTGTTTTTT	CASSLYGGTGELFF
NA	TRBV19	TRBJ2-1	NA	TGTGCCAGTAGTATAGGGGGACTCAGCTCCTACAATGAGCAGTTCTTC	CASSIGGLSSYNEQFF
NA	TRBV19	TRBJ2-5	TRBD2	TGTGCCAGTAGTGGGGGGGGACTAGCGGGAGAGGGCAGGGAGACCCAGTACTTC	CASSGGGLAGEGRETQYF
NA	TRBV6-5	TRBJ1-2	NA	TGTGCCAGCAGTTACGACAGCTTGTCTTGCGGCTACACCTTC	CASSYDSLSCGYTF
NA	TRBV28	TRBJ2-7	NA	TGTGCCAGCAGTTTTAGGAGGGCTGCCTACGAGCAGTACTTC	CASSFRRAAYEQYF
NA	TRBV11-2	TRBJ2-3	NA	TGTGCCAGCAGCTCCGGAGAAAGTCAAGATACGCAGTATTTT	CASSSGESQDTQYF
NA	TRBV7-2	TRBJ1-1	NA	TGTGCCAGCAGCCCGTGGACAGAAAGGGCTGAAGCTTTCTTT	CASSPWTERAEAFF
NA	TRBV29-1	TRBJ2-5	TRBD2	TGCAGCGTTGTTAGCGGGAGAGGAGAGACCCAGTACTTC	CSVVSGRGETQYF
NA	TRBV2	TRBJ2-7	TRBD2	TGTGCCAGCACCCCGGGACTAGCGGGCACCTACGAGCAGTACTTC	CASTPGLAGTYEQYF
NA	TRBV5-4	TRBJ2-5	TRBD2	TGTGCCAGCAGCTTGGAACTAGCGGATTGGGGCCAAGAGACCCAGTACTTC	CASSLELADWGQETQYF
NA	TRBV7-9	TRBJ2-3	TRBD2	TGTGCCAGCAGCTTCCGGGGTAGCGGGGGCCCTATGGATACGCAGTATTTT	CASSFRGSGGPMDTQYF
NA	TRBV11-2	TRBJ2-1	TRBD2	TGTGCCAGCAGCTTAGATATAGGGCGGGAGGGGAATGAGCAGTTCTTC	CASSLDIGREGNEQFF
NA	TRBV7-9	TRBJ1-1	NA	TGTGCCAGCAGCCGCCACGGTCTGAACACTGAAGCTTTCTTT	CASSRHGLNTEAFF
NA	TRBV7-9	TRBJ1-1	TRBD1	TGTGCCAGCAGCCGGACAGGGGAGAGGAAAGACACTGAAGCTTTCTTT	CASSRTGERKDTEAFF
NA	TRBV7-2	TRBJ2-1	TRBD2	TGTGCCAGCAGCCCTCCCCTAGCGGGAGCCTACAATGAGCAGTTCTTC	CASSPPLAGAYNEQFF
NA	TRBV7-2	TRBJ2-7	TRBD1	TGTGCCAGCAGCCCCGGTGGGCAGGGGGTTTATGAGCAGTACTTC	CASSPGGQGVYEQYF
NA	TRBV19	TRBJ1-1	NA	TGTGCCAGTAGTATATCAGCCCGGAAGGGGGAGAACACTGAAGCTTTCTTT	CASSISARKGENTEAFF
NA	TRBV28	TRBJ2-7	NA	TGTGCCAGCAGCCGGGTCAGCTCCTACGAGCAGTACTTC	CASSRVSSYEQYF
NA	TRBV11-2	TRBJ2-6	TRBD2	TGTGCCAGCAGCTTAAGTGGAGCGGGATCCTGCTCTGGGGCCAACGTCCTGACTTTC	CASSLSGAGSCSGANVLTF
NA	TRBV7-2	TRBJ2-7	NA	TGTGCCAGCAGCTTAGCTGCGGGGAATCCGGTAGAGCAGTACTTC	CASSLAAGNPVEQYF
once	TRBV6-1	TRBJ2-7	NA	TGTGCCAGCAGAAGACACCCTCCTCCTACCGAGCAGTACTTC	CASRRHPPPTEQYF